This record concerns one T cell receptor (beta chain) sequence. The method was immunoSEQ multiplex PCR; TCRdb's version includes in-frame clones alone and lacks a portion of them. The data show 75,000 to 95,000 clones, with 70% to 90% seen just once and about 21% held by the top ten. These data are taken from a study of blood T cell repertoires in COVID-19. The sample was peripheral blood. The TCR originated in a human donor in a cohort sampled during active COVID-19.

CDR3: CASSPPAGVRTDTQYF. As DNA, the CDR3 is TGTGCCAGCTCACCACCGGCGGGGGTTCGGACAGATACGCAGTATTTT. V is TRBV18 and J is TRBJ2-3; 7 nucleotides align to TRBD2. Trimming cost V 0 bases and J 3 bases; bases outside gene matches: 6. This CDR3 comprises 16 residues. CDR1 is KGHSH, CDR2 LQKENI, per germline. The full variable domain, rest sourced from reference TRBV18 and TRBJ2-3, is NAGVMQNPRHLVRRRGQEARLRCSPMKGHSHVYWYRQLPEEGLKFMVYLQKENIIDESGMPKERFSAEFPKEGPSILRIQQVVRGDSAAYFCASSPPAGVRTDTQYFGPGTRLTVL.